This is a list of T cell receptor beta chains from one sample in a study of T cell changes during pregnancy in multiple sclerosis. The protocol was immunoSEQ multiplex PCR, while the TCRdb copy is restricted to in-frame clones and leaves out a portion. The repertoire holds more than 95,000 clones, around nine tenths seen once, with 0.8% to 1% in the top ten. This sample comprised peripheral blood, obtained after pregnancy. Source of these receptors: a female donor with multiple sclerosis, enrolled in a pregnancy study. CDR3s include the opening cysteine and the closing phenylalanine or tryptophan. The order of the fields is clone size, J gene, V gene, D gene, CDR3 protein, CDR3 DNA. A D gene is named only where the DNA matches it firmly. Clone size is given for some rows only: seen once, a few or many times, or a class if the clone is expanded.

abundance: .
j_gene: TRBJ2-1
v_gene: TRBV9
d_gene: TRBD2
CDR3aa: CASSVIAGGVYNEQFF
CDR3nt: TGTGCCAGCAGCGTAATAGCGGGGGGGGTCTACAATGAGCAGTTCTTC

abundance: .
j_gene: TRBJ2-7
v_gene: TRBV11-2
d_gene: .
CDR3aa: CASSLEWGDSYEQYF
CDR3nt: TGTGCCAGCAGCTTAGAGTGGGGGGACTCCTACGAGCAGTACTTC

abundance: .
j_gene: TRBJ1-1
v_gene: TRBV4-1
d_gene: TRBD1
CDR3aa: CASSARDSLNTEAFF
CDR3nt: TGCGCCAGCAGCGCCCGGGACAGCCTGAACACTGAAGCTTTCTTT

abundance: .
j_gene: TRBJ1-2
v_gene: TRBV7-7
d_gene: .
CDR3aa: CASSPIGEAPNYGYTF
CDR3nt: TGTGCCAGCAGCCCAATCGGGGAGGCCCCTAACTATGGCTACACCTTC

abundance: .
j_gene: TRBJ2-7
v_gene: TRBV7-2
d_gene: TRBD2
CDR3aa: CASSTMTSGGHEQYF
CDR3nt: TGTGCCAGCAGCACCATGACTAGCGGGGGGCACGAGCAGTACTTC

abundance: .
j_gene: TRBJ1-1
v_gene: TRBV5-4
d_gene: .
CDR3aa: CASSLGPVLMNTEAFF
CDR3nt: TGTGCCAGCAGCTTGGGGCCAGTACTAATGAACACTGAAGCTTTCTTT

abundance: few
j_gene: TRBJ2-7
v_gene: TRBV7-9
d_gene: TRBD2
CDR3aa: CATAGTSGSYEQYF
CDR3nt: TGTGCCACCGCCGGGACTAGCGGCTCCTACGAGCAGTACTTC

abundance: .
j_gene: TRBJ2-7
v_gene: TRBV6-1
d_gene: .
CDR3aa: CASSPLGGISYEQYF
CDR3nt: TGTGCCAGCAGCCCCCTTGGAGGGATATCCTACGAGCAGTACTTC

abundance: .
j_gene: TRBJ2-6
v_gene: TRBV7-3
d_gene: .
CDR3aa: CASSAYRGGGSGANVLTF
CDR3nt: TGTGCCAGCAGCGCATACAGGGGTGGAGGGTCTGGGGCCAACGTCCTGACTTTC

abundance: .
j_gene: TRBJ2-1
v_gene: TRBV4-2
d_gene: TRBD2
CDR3aa: CASSQDATRGADNEQFF
CDR3nt: TGTGCCAGCAGCCAAGATGCCACGCGGGGGGCAGACAATGAGCAGTTCTTC

abundance: .
j_gene: TRBJ1-5
v_gene: TRBV18
d_gene: .
CDR3aa: CASSRGEPDNQPQHF
CDR3nt: TGTGCCAGCTCACGGGGAGAGCCAGACAATCAGCCCCAGCATTTT

abundance: once
j_gene: TRBJ2-5
v_gene: TRBV7-9
d_gene: TRBD2
CDR3aa: CASSLKGRGETQYF
CDR3nt: TGTGCCAGCAGCTTGAAGGGGAGGGGAGAGACCCAGTACTTC

abundance: .
j_gene: TRBJ2-1
v_gene: TRBV10-1
d_gene: TRBD2
CDR3aa: CASSGLAGGPHEQFF
CDR3nt: TGCGCCAGCAGTGGACTAGCGGGAGGGCCCCATGAGCAGTTCTTC

abundance: .
j_gene: TRBJ1-1
v_gene: TRBV2
d_gene: TRBD1
CDR3aa: CASSGDRKAFF
CDR3nt: TGTGCCAGCAGTGGGGACAGGAAGGCTTTCTTT

abundance: .
j_gene: TRBJ2-3
v_gene: TRBV9
d_gene: TRBD2
CDR3aa: CASSVVPSGGAGADTQYF
CDR3nt: TGTGCCAGCAGCGTAGTGCCTAGCGGGGGGGCCGGCGCAGATACGCAGTATTTT

abundance: .
j_gene: TRBJ2-3
v_gene: TRBV7-9
d_gene: TRBD1
CDR3aa: CASSLGTGSTDTQYF
CDR3nt: TGTGCCAGCAGCCTAGGGACAGGGAGCACAGATACGCAGTATTTT

abundance: .
j_gene: TRBJ1-6
v_gene: TRBV4-1
d_gene: .
CDR3aa: CASSQDHVSDFNGPLHF
CDR3nt: TGCGCCAGCAGCCAAGATCATGTCTCGGACTTCAATGGCCCCCTCCACTTT

abundance: .
j_gene: TRBJ2-7
v_gene: TRBV2
d_gene: TRBD2
CDR3aa: CASRVAGAPPYEQYF
CDR3nt: TGTGCCAGCAGAGTAGCGGGAGCTCCCCCATACGAGCAGTACTTC

abundance: .
j_gene: TRBJ2-7
v_gene: TRBV11-2
d_gene: TRBD1
CDR3aa: CASFDRGESSYEQYF
CDR3nt: TGTGCCAGCTTCGACAGGGGTGAAAGCTCCTACGAGCAGTACTTC

abundance: .
j_gene: TRBJ1-1
v_gene: TRBV9
d_gene: TRBD1
CDR3aa: CASSLGRDRKRNTEAFF
CDR3nt: TGTGCCAGCAGCCTAGGCCGGGACAGAAAACGGAACACTGAAGCTTTCTTT

abundance: .
j_gene: TRBJ2-7
v_gene: TRBV27
d_gene: TRBD1
CDR3aa: CASSEGTGDYEQYF
CDR3nt: TGTGCCAGCAGCGAAGGGACAGGGGACTACGAGCAGTACTTC

abundance: .
j_gene: TRBJ2-1
v_gene: TRBV5-1
d_gene: .
CDR3aa: CASSLVGHEVNEQFF
CDR3nt: TGCGCCAGCAGCTTGGTGGGACACGAGGTCAATGAGCAGTTCTTC

abundance: .
j_gene: TRBJ2-7
v_gene: TRBV27
d_gene: TRBD1
CDR3aa: CASSGHRDRNHEQYF
CDR3nt: TGTGCCAGCAGTGGCCACCGGGACAGGAATCACGAGCAGTACTTC

abundance: .
j_gene: TRBJ2-5
v_gene: TRBV28
d_gene: .
CDR3aa: CASLAGQQETQYF
CDR3nt: TGTGCCAGTCTGGCGGGACAGCAAGAGACCCAGTACTTC

abundance: .
j_gene: TRBJ1-5
v_gene: TRBV6-1
d_gene: TRBD1
CDR3aa: CASSEAGRGRNQPQHF
CDR3nt: TGTGCCAGCAGTGAAGCGGGCAGGGGGCGAAATCAGCCCCAGCATTTT

abundance: .
j_gene: TRBJ1-2
v_gene: TRBV14
d_gene: .
CDR3aa: CASSPLLTYGYTF
CDR3nt: TGTGCCAGCAGCCCGCTACTTACCTATGGCTACACCTTC

abundance: .
j_gene: TRBJ2-2
v_gene: TRBV18
d_gene: TRBD2
CDR3aa: CASSPPVGLAGRTGELFF
CDR3nt: TGTGCCAGCTCACCGCCCGTTGGGCTAGCGGGCCGCACCGGGGAGCTGTTTTTT

abundance: .
j_gene: TRBJ2-1
v_gene: TRBV4-1
d_gene: TRBD2
CDR3aa: CASSPTSGGYNEQFF
CDR3nt: TGCGCCAGCAGCCCCACTAGCGGAGGCTACAATGAGCAGTTCTTC

abundance: once
j_gene: TRBJ2-5
v_gene: TRBV7-8
d_gene: .
CDR3aa: CASSPRAGRLETQYF
CDR3nt: TGTGCCAGCAGCCCCAGGGCAGGGAGGTTAGAGACCCAGTACTTC

abundance: .
j_gene: TRBJ1-2
v_gene: TRBV19
d_gene: .
CDR3aa: CASSIVGGPGGYTF
CDR3nt: TGTGCCAGTAGTATAGTCGGCGGGCCGGGAGGCTACACCTTC

abundance: .
j_gene: TRBJ2-7
v_gene: TRBV28
d_gene: TRBD2
CDR3aa: CASRVDGTSWSYEQYF
CDR3nt: TGTGCCAGCAGAGTAGACGGGACTAGCTGGTCCTACGAGCAGTACTTC

abundance: .
j_gene: TRBJ2-3
v_gene: TRBV29-1
d_gene: TRBD1
CDR3aa: CSVRGRSTDTQYF
CDR3nt: TGCAGCGTAAGGGGGCGAAGCACAGATACGCAGTATTTT

abundance: .
j_gene: TRBJ1-1
v_gene: TRBV29-1
d_gene: TRBD1
CDR3aa: CSVAGGASEAFF
CDR3nt: TGCAGCGTCGCAGGGGGCGCATCTGAAGCTTTCTTT

abundance: .
j_gene: TRBJ2-1
v_gene: TRBV9
d_gene: TRBD2
CDR3aa: CASSSSSGRGDEQFF
CDR3nt: TGTGCCAGCAGCTCCTCTAGCGGGAGGGGCGATGAGCAGTTCTTC

abundance: few
j_gene: TRBJ2-1
v_gene: TRBV2
d_gene: TRBD2
CDR3aa: CASSLGDGRLAGGLYINEQFF
CDR3nt: TGTGCCAGCAGCCTTGGTGACGGGCGACTAGCGGGGGGCCTATACATCAATGAGCAGTTCTTC

abundance: .
j_gene: TRBJ2-6
v_gene: TRBV7-9
d_gene: .
CDR3aa: CASSFVLSGANVLTF
CDR3nt: TGTGCCAGCAGCTTTGTTCTTTCTGGGGCCAACGTCCTGACTTTC

abundance: once
j_gene: TRBJ1-4
v_gene: TRBV19
d_gene: .
CDR3aa: CASSIVRIRARGTNEKLFF
CDR3nt: TGTGCCAGTAGTATAGTAAGAATCAGGGCCCGAGGAACTAATGAAAAACTGTTTTTT

abundance: .
j_gene: TRBJ1-5
v_gene: TRBV6-1
d_gene: TRBD1
CDR3aa: CASGTGGGQPQHF
CDR3nt: TGTGCCAGCGGCACAGGGGGCGGTCAGCCCCAGCATTTT

abundance: .
j_gene: TRBJ2-7
v_gene: TRBV27
d_gene: .
CDR3aa: CASSQWGGAEQYF
CDR3nt: TGTGCCAGCAGCCAGTGGGGGGGGGCCGAGCAGTACTTC

abundance: .
j_gene: TRBJ2-7
v_gene: TRBV14
d_gene: TRBD1
CDR3aa: CASSQRFSRGRGNEQYF
CDR3nt: TGTGCCAGCAGCCAACGCTTCTCGAGGGGGCGCGGAAACGAGCAGTACTTC

abundance: .
j_gene: TRBJ2-7
v_gene: TRBV9
d_gene: TRBD1
CDR3aa: CASSVAPTGDGPYEQYF
CDR3nt: TGTGCCAGCAGCGTGGCTCCGACAGGGGATGGGCCCTACGAGCAGTACTTC

abundance: .
j_gene: TRBJ1-2
v_gene: TRBV4-1
d_gene: .
CDR3aa: CASSQRDSNGYTF
CDR3nt: TGCGCCAGCAGCCAACGAGACAGCAATGGCTACACCTTC

abundance: .
j_gene: TRBJ1-3
v_gene: TRBV10-3
d_gene: TRBD1
CDR3aa: CAISLDRAGGNTIYF
CDR3nt: TGTGCCATCAGTTTGGACAGGGCTGGGGGAAACACCATATATTTT

abundance: .
j_gene: TRBJ1-2
v_gene: TRBV19
d_gene: .
CDR3aa: CASSIRTNYGYTF
CDR3nt: TGTGCCAGTAGTATTAGAACTAACTATGGCTACACCTTC

abundance: .
j_gene: TRBJ2-7
v_gene: TRBV2
d_gene: TRBD2
CDR3aa: CASGSRGAISYEQYF
CDR3nt: TGTGCCAGCGGGTCGCGGGGGGCGATATCCTACGAGCAGTACTTC

abundance: .
j_gene: TRBJ2-3
v_gene: TRBV15
d_gene: .
CDR3aa: CATSREKGAADTQYF
CDR3nt: TGTGCCACCAGCAGAGAAAAGGGAGCTGCAGATACGCAGTATTTT

abundance: .
j_gene: TRBJ2-7
v_gene: TRBV4-2
d_gene: .
CDR3aa: CASSQGATYEQYF
CDR3nt: TGTGCCAGCAGCCAGGGGGCTACCTACGAGCAGTACTTC

abundance: .
j_gene: TRBJ2-7
v_gene: TRBV15
d_gene: .
CDR3aa: CATTPGRGNYEQYF
CDR3nt: TGTGCCACCACCCCGGGGCGGGGCAACTACGAGCAGTACTTC

abundance: .
j_gene: TRBJ1-4
v_gene: TRBV11-2
d_gene: TRBD1
CDR3aa: CASSKGRGNEKLFF
CDR3nt: TGTGCCAGCAGTAAGGGCAGGGGGAATGAAAAACTGTTTTTT

abundance: once
j_gene: TRBJ2-3
v_gene: TRBV27
d_gene: TRBD2
CDR3aa: CASSPWGAAGGSDTQYF
CDR3nt: TGTGCCAGCAGTCCCTGGGGGGCGGCGGGAGGTTCAGATACGCAGTATTTT

abundance: .
j_gene: TRBJ1-2
v_gene: TRBV19
d_gene: .
CDR3aa: CASTLDDLYGYTF
CDR3nt: TGTGCCAGTACCCTAGATGACCTCTATGGCTACACCTTC

abundance: .
j_gene: TRBJ2-6
v_gene: TRBV7-3
d_gene: .
CDR3aa: CASSLQGPISGANVLTF
CDR3nt: TGTGCCAGCAGCTTACAGGGTCCAATCTCTGGGGCCAACGTCCTGACTTTC